A selection of T cell receptor beta chains follows, all from one sample in a study of shared clonotypes between healthy human individuals. TCRdb's table, derived via immunoSEQ multiplex PCR, lists solely in-frame clones and lacks some. This sample has 980,000 or so clones, with over 60% found just once. The sequenced material came from memory CD4+ T cells sorted from blood. Every receptor here comes from a man between 18 and 29 years old in good health. Both conserved end residues are part of each CDR3. Each record gives: J gene, V gene, clone size, CDR3 protein. Where a row states a size, it is once, few, many or the class of an expanded clone; other rows omit it.

>TRBJ1-1|TRBV2|once
CASSDRMTAAGTEAFF
>TRBJ2-4|TRBV7-8|once
CASSTGQGAAKNIQYF
>TRBJ1-2|TRBV6-5|-
CASRQGSTGYTF
>TRBJ2-7|TRBV4-3|-
CASSQDRYSYEQYF
>TRBJ1-6|TRBV5-1|-
CASRQGQSSYNSPLHF
>TRBJ1-1|TRBV5-4|-
CASSLGQTGPEAFF
>TRBJ1-6|TRBV19|-
CASSTWDRANSPLHF
>TRBJ2-3|TRBV5-1|-
CASNPQGQTTDTQYF
>TRBJ1-2|TRBV7-6|-
CASSLEAGSAGYTF
>TRBJ1-5|TRBV19|-
CASSINSPGAGGQPQHF
>TRBJ1-1|TRBV6-6|-
CASVLAGGTTEAFF
>TRBJ2-1|TRBV7-2|-
CASSFDRGDEQFF
>TRBJ2-5|TRBV7-6|-
CASSGRGVRETQYF
>TRBJ1-6|TRBV9|-
CASSAINSPLHF
>TRBJ1-2|TRBV23-1|-
CASSQSTPPLNYGYTF
>TRBJ1-1|TRBV30|few
CAWRQGWNTEAFF
>TRBJ1-2|TRBV6-1|-
CASSELPGPNYGYTF
>TRBJ2-6|TRBV5-1|-
CASSPGLSGANVLTF
>TRBJ2-7|TRBV7-2|-
CASTRTSGGSSYEQYF
>TRBJ1-1|TRBV30|-
CAWSRQAMNTEAFF
>TRBJ2-2|TRBV30|-
CAWTRGPRTGELFF
>TRBJ2-2|TRBV30|-
CAWSVSLGTITGELFF
>TRBJ2-3|TRBV30|-
CAWSVGTSSLPTSTDTQYF
>TRBJ2-3|TRBV7-3|-
CASSLNGRGTDTQYF
>TRBJ2-1|TRBV9|-
CASSVGSGAYNEQFF
>TRBJ1-1|TRBV28|-
CASSPTWPTEAFF
>TRBJ2-3|TRBV19|-
CASSISKGDTQYF
>TRBJ1-2|TRBV6-5|few
CASRGGSSYGYTF
>TRBJ2-1|TRBV10-3|-
CAIRASGTGGAAGVSWDEQFF
>TRBJ1-1|TRBV19|-
CASSFTGFTEAFF
>TRBJ1-5|TRBV10-2|-
CASSEVASDQPQHF
>TRBJ2-3|TRBV5-6|-
CASSAGTGKDTQYF
>TRBJ1-1|TRBV6-5|-
CASSYSGRATNAEAFF
>TRBJ2-1|TRBV30|-
CAWTKGTSGSNEQFF
>TRBJ2-1|TRBV14|-
CASSRASGIVHNEQFF
>TRBJ2-2|TRBV10-3|-
CAISESWDTGELFF
>TRBJ1-1|TRBV5-1|-
CASSWGGAANTEAFF
>TRBJ2-7|TRBV25-1|-
CASSPGPQFSYEQYF
>TRBJ2-2|TRBV5-1|-
CASSLTTNTGELFF
>TRBJ2-7|TRBV7-9|-
CASSLGGASASYEQYF
>-|TRBV15|-
CATSRDSGPRYEQYF
>TRBJ1-6|TRBV5-1|-
CASSPETGNNSPLHF
>TRBJ2-7|TRBV5-1|-
CASSWGGGAPSYEQYF